This TCR beta chain comes out of a study of T cell clonality in common variable immunodeficiency. Study results and caveats: T cell subpopulation sequencing would be needed to explain CVID clonality. In common variable immunodeficiency, TCR beta chains reportedly carried fewer deletions and N-nucleotide insertions.

Repertoires were generated with immunoSEQ multiplex PCR, while TCRdb's copy carries only in-frame clones and drops some. The repertoire consists of about 42,000 clones, none detected only once. Per the germline V gene, CDR1 is LNHDA and CDR2 is SQIVND (reference sequence). The V segment lost 1 base and the J segment 5 bases; nucleotides outside the gene matches: 4. The CDR3 totals 15 residues. The table lists this clone with a few counts. Its antigen is unknown. Read coverage stops 3 residues before the CDR3 terminus; the germline J gene supplies the remainder. The J gene is TRBJ2-3, the V gene TRBV19; 9 bases agree with TRBD1. This clonotype originated in a human donor with common variable immunodeficiency. The sample taken for sequencing was peripheral blood mononuclear cells. This CDR3 is CASSIGGQGQDTQYF. CDR3 bases read: TGTGCCAGTAGTATAGGAGGACAGGGGCAAGATACG.